A single sample gave rise to the 32 T cell receptor beta chains below, sequenced in a study of T cell repertoires in cytomegalovirus infection. These receptors lack a known antigen. TCRdb recomputed calls from the reads with MiXCR, one row per CDR3 protein. Here the sample spans roughly 730,000 distinct CDR3 sequences, 30% to 35% being singletons. This material consisted of cultured PBMCs, taken from culture after CMV antigen stimulation. Source of these receptors: a human donor in good health (CMV status not recorded). Some clones in this sample may be carry-over from other donors' samples.

This clonotype has only a few counts. The CDR3 protein is CASSRKRVPYEQYF. Here the CDR3 DNA reads TGTGCCAGCAGCCGGAAACGGGTACCCTACGAGCAGTACTTC. This sequence joins TRBV27 and TRBJ2-7; no reliable D call. The CDR3 extends over 14 amino acids. V was cut by 6 bases and J by 2 bases, with 14 bases left in between. CDR1 is MNHEY and CDR2 is SMNVEV in the germline V gene (reference sequence).

Ten or more counts support this clonotype. The V gene is TRBV7-9, the J gene TRBJ1-2; D possibly corresponds to TRBD1 (6 bases). Per germline, CDR1 SEHNR and CDR2 FQNEAQ (reference sequence). This CDR3 region has 13 residues. V was pared by 4 bases and J by 5 bases, with 11 bases between. The CDR3 sequence: CASSSQDRYGYTF. The CDR3 coding sequence is TGTGCCAGCAGCTCCCAGGACAGATATGGCTACACCTTC.

This clonotype was counted ten times or more. The genes are TRBV7-8 and TRBJ1-4; D is unresolved. V lost 2 bases and J 0 bases, leaving 4 bases between the germline ends. Germline V lookup: CDR1 SGHVS, CDR2 FQNEAQ. The CDR3 is made up of 14 amino acids. Here the CDR3 DNA reads TGTGCCAGCAGCTTAAAACCAACTAATGAAAAACTGTTTTTT. Translation gives CASSLKPTNEKLFF. Drawing the rest from reference TRBV7-8 and TRBJ1-4, the complete variable domain is GAGVSQSPRYKVAKRGQDVALRCDPISGHVSLFWYQQALGQGPEFLTYFQNEAQLDKSGLPSDRFFAERPEGSVSTLKIQRTQQEDSAVYLCASSLKPTNEKLFFGSGTQLSVL.

This chain links TRBV20-1 with TRBJ2-2; D may match TRBD1 or TRBD2 (5 bases each). CDR3 length: 14 amino acids. Trimming removed 3 bases from V and 5 bases from J, with 13 bases in between. The V gene's germline CDR1 is DFQATT and CDR2 SNEGSKA (reference sequence). The DNA for the CDR3 is TGCAGTGCTAGGGAACCGGGGCGGACCGGGGAGCTGTTTTTT. It is translated as CSAREPGRTGELFF.

The rearrangement uses TRBV6-5 and TRBJ1-4; D remains ambiguous. The length of the CDR3 is 12 residues. The germline CDR1 and CDR2 sequences are MNHEY and SVGAGI. Trimming removed 7 bases at V and 3 bases at J, with 6 bases between. In DNA form, the CDR3 reads TGTGCCAGCAAGAGACCTAATGAAAAACTGTTTTTT. This encodes CASKRPNEKLFF.

This chain connects TRBV2 to TRBJ1-3; no clear D gene. The CDR3 covers 13 residues. Looked up from germline, CDR1 is SNHLY and CDR2 is FYNNEI. V was clipped by 9 bases and J by 0 bases, with 9 bases between them. This CDR3 reads CASKGSSGNTIYF. CDR3 DNA: TGTGCCAGTAAAGGTTCCTCTGGAAACACCATATATTTT.

V gene TRBV10-2 combines with J gene TRBJ1-1; the match to TRBD1 covers 8 bases. From germline, CDR1 is WSHSY and CDR2 SAAADI. The V and J ends lost 5 bases and 7 bases, in that order; junction bases with no gene match: 9. This CDR3 is 14 amino acids long. The CDR3 bases are TGCGCCAGCAGTCTGCGGACAGGGAATCATGAAGCTTTCTTT. Translating gives CASSLRTGNHEAFF.

This clonotype appeared many times. V is TRBV7-2 and J is TRBJ2-3, with TRBD2 matching 7 bases. Per germline, CDR1 SGHTA and CDR2 FQGNSA. This CDR3 contains 16 residues. The V segment lost 5 bases and the J segment 6 bases; nucleotides outside the gene matches: 14. This chain's CDR3 is CASSLKGPGGGDTQYF. As DNA, the CDR3 is TGTGCCAGCAGCCTCAAGGGGCCGGGGGGAGGGGATACGCAGTATTTT.

This clonotype occurred a few times. The gene calls are TRBV6-2 or TRBV6-3 and TRBJ2-7; 8 nucleotides match TRBD2. The V gene end was trimmed by 6 bases and the J gene end by 6 bases; junction bases not matched to a gene: 7. The germline V gene encodes CDR1 MNHEY and CDR2 SVGEGT. This CDR3 region has 13 residues. The CDR3 sequence is CASRSGSLGEQYF. The CDR3 DNA sequence: TGTGCCAGCAGAAGCGGGAGCCTCGGCGAGCAGTACTTC.

This clonotype has more than one count but fewer than ten. V is TRBV6-6 and J is TRBJ2-3; 8 bases agree with TRBD2. Germline CDR1 reads MNHNY; CDR2 reads SVGAGI (reference sequence). The CDR3 has 14 residues. The J segment lost 4 bases and the V segment lost 2 bases, leaving 2 bases of the junction unmatched. The CDR3: CASSYGLAPDTQYF. The CDR3 nucleotides read TGTGCCAGCAGTTACGGACTAGCTCCAGATACGCAGTATTTT.

This clonotype was counted only a few times. The genes are TRBV20-1 and TRBJ1-5; D ambiguous. Trimming removed 3 bases from V and 2 bases from J, with 2 bases in between. The germline CDR1 and CDR2 sequences are DFQATT and SNEGSKA (reference sequence). The CDR3 spans 11 residues. CDR3 amino acids: CSASGNQPQHF. The CDR3 nucleotides are TGCAGTGCTAGTGGCAATCAGCCCCAGCATTTT.

V and J are TRBV6-1 and TRBJ2-1; D gene ambiguous. Germline-derived CDR1 and CDR2 are MNHNS and SASEGT. V lost 5 bases and J 9 bases, leaving 14 bases between the germline ends. The CDR3 contains 13 residues. The DNA of the CDR3 is TGTGCCAGCAGTCAAGGGCGCCTGGCTGAGCAGTTCTTC. Translated, it gives CASSQGRLAEQFF.

The chain is built from TRBV6-1 and TRBJ2-3, with 13 bases matching TRBD2. The CDR3 loop spans 16 amino acids. V dropped 5 bases and J dropped 6; count of bases not matched to a gene: 8. Looked up from germline, CDR1 is MNHNS and CDR2 is SASEGT. Here the CDR3 DNA reads TGTGCCAGCAGTCAGCGGACTAGCGGGGGCTCGGATACGCAGTATTTT. The encoded protein is CASSQRTSGGSDTQYF.

The V gene is TRBV10-3, the J gene TRBJ1-1; tentatively, D is TRBD1 (5 bases). CDR3 length: 15 residues. The V gene lost 3 bases and the J gene lost 1 base, with 12 bases spanning the gap. Germline V lookup: CDR1 ENHRY, CDR2 SYGVKD. DNA of the CDR3: TGTGCCATCAGTGACCCCGGTGGGGGGAACACTGAAGCTTTCTTT. Protein product: CAISDPGGGNTEAFF.

In this sample, this clonotype turned up many times. The J gene is TRBJ2-1, the V gene TRBV7-2, with a tentative D call TRBD2 (6 bases). The CDR3 loop spans 14 amino acids. V was pared by 2 bases and J by 5 bases, with 10 bases between. CDR1 and CDR2 from the germline V gene are SGHTA and FQGNSA. This CDR3 reads CASSLLGGDNEQFF. CDR3 nucleotide sequence: TGTGCCAGCAGCTTACTCGGAGGGGACAATGAGCAGTTCTTC.

A note on this clonotype: One base away lies a much larger clone, so this may be a sequencing read error. The rearrangement joins TRBV7-8 to TRBJ1-5; the D gene is possibly TRBD1 (5 bases). The CDR3 runs 16 residues. From germline, CDR1 is SGHVS and CDR2 FQNEAQ. The CDR3, as DNA: TGTGCCAGCAGCTTAGTGGTCAGGGAGGGCAATCAGCCCCAGCGTTTT. Residues: CASSLVVREGNQPQRF.

The rearrangement uses TRBV27 and TRBJ2-7; TRBD2 aligns across 11 bases. The CDR3 is made up of 17 amino acids. Trimming removed 2 bases from V and 2 bases from J; junction bases left unmatched: 8. The V gene's germline CDR1 is MNHEY and CDR2 SMNVEV (reference sequence). CDR3 amino acids: CASSLIGGLAEPYEQYF. For the CDR3, the DNA is TGTGCCAGCAGTTTAATTGGGGGACTAGCGGAGCCCTACGAGCAGTACTTC.

V and J are TRBV20-1 and TRBJ1-1; tentative D call: TRBD1 (5 bases). V lost 5 bases and J lost 5, with 18 bases in between. Per germline, CDR1 DFQATT and CDR2 SNEGSKA (reference sequence). The CDR3 spans 14 residues. The CDR3, as DNA: TGCAGTGCTGACAGTGGAGGGGAGGGAACTGAAGCTTTCTTT. It translates to CSADSGGEGTEAFF.

The J gene is TRBJ2-3, the V gene TRBV14; TRBD2 matches at 8 bases. The CDR3 runs 15 residues. Per the germline V gene, CDR1 is SGHDN and CDR2 is FVKESK. Unmatched junction bases numbered 11, after V lost 5 bases and J lost 7 bases. CDR3 bases: TGTGCCAGCAGCACGTTAGCGGGGAGTTGGAATACGCAGTATTTT. Protein product: CASSTLAGSWNTQYF.

Note on this clonotype: A read error may account for a junction end that differs from germline. V usage is TRBV7-4 and J usage is TRBJ2-1, with a weak D call TRBD1 (5 bases). CDR1 is SGHVT, CDR2 SQSDAQ, per germline. The CDR3 spans 12 residues. The CDR3 sequence is CASSLFRTSPLF. The CDR3 bases are TGTGCCAGCAGCTTATTTCGGACATCCCCCTTATTC.

The V and J genes are TRBV14 and TRBJ2-7; 12 nucleotides agree with TRBD2. CDR1 is SGHDN, CDR2 FVKESK, per germline. The CDR3 is made up of 15 amino acids. V shed 4 bases and J 3 bases; nucleotides not matched to a gene: 4. The CDR3 region has the DNA TGTGCCAGCAGCCCCCGGACTAGCGGGGTCTACGAGCAGTACTTC. Its protein is CASSPRTSGVYEQYF.

This clonotype was seen a handful of times. The genes are TRBV7-2 and TRBJ2-7, with 10 bases identical to TRBD1. Germline V gene lookup returns CDR1 SGHTA and CDR2 FQGNSA. The CDR3 length is 14 residues. Germline trimming cut 3 bases from V and 5 bases from J; bases unmatched to any gene: 4. The CDR3 region is CASSFGQGVDEQYF. CDR3 in DNA: TGTGCCAGCAGCTTCGGACAGGGGGTAGACGAGCAGTACTTC.

This clonotype has more than one count but fewer than ten. The V gene is TRBV7-8, the J gene TRBJ2-7, with TRBD2 matching 11 bases. With 5 bases clipped from V and 1 base from J, the junction kept 4 bases outside the gene matches. CDR1 and CDR2 from the germline V gene are SGHVS and FQNEAQ. This CDR3 is built from 15 residues. CDR3 DNA sequence: TGTGCCAGCAGCCAACTAGCGGGAGTATCCTACGAGCAGTACTTC. Translation: CASSQLAGVSYEQYF.

This rearrangement joins TRBV6-2 or TRBV6-3 to TRBJ2-7; D is perhaps TRBD1 (5 bases). V was clipped by 6 bases and J by 6 bases, with 24 bases between them. This CDR3 has 16 amino acids. Germline V gene sequence: CDR1 MNHEY, CDR2 SVGEGT. The CDR3 protein is CASSSWGSAAQREQYF. CDR3 DNA sequence: TGTGCCAGCAGCAGCTGGGGCTCGGCAGCACAGCGCGAGCAGTACTTC.

The chain joins TRBV5-1 to TRBJ1-6; 8 bases agree with TRBD1. Germline trimming cut 4 bases from V and 7 bases from J; bases unmatched to any gene: 7. The CDR3 has 15 amino acids. Germline V gene data show CDR1 as SGHRS and CDR2 as YFSETQ. CDR3 amino acids: CASSGGTGENSPLHF. The CDR3 DNA follows: TGCGCCAGCAGCGGCGGGACAGGAGAGAATTCACCCCTCCACTTT.

CDR3 DNA: TGTGCCAGCAGAGTGGGCAATCAGCCCCAGCATTTT. Its translation is CASRVGNQPQHF. V usage is TRBV12-3 or TRBV12-4 and J usage is TRBJ1-5; unclear D gene. V lost 6 bases and J lost 2, with 5 bases in between. The CDR3 contains 12 residues.

CDR3 nucleotide sequence: TGCGCCAGCAGCCGATCCGGGACAGGGAGCTATGGCTACACCTTC. Its protein is CASSRSGTGSYGYTF. V and J are TRBV4-3 and TRBJ1-2; 9 bases fit TRBD1. Losses at the gene ends were 4 bases for V and 4 bases for J; bases not matched to a gene: 7. This CDR3 is 15 amino acids long. CDR1 is LGHNA, CDR2 YSLEER, per germline.

The gene calls are TRBV19 and TRBJ1-5, with 8 nucleotides matching TRBD1. The CDR3 sequence is 13 residues long. Germline V lookup: CDR1 LNHDA, CDR2 SQIVND (reference sequence). Trimming took 6 bases from V and 7 from J; bases not matched to a gene: 5. The CDR3 sequence: CASSRHRGQPQHF. CDR3 sequence (DNA): TGTGCCAGTAGCCGACACAGGGGGCAGCCCCAGCATTTT. The variable domain in full, completed from reference TRBV19 and TRBJ1-5, reads DGGITQSPKYLFRKEGQNVTLSCEQNLNHDAMYWYRQDPGQGLRLIYYSQIVNDFQKGDIAEGYSVSREKKESFPLTVTSAQKNPTAFYLCASSRHRGQPQHFGDGTRLSIL.

This clonotype was seen only a few times. The chain carries TRBV11-1 and TRBJ2-7; D ambiguous. V was trimmed by 5 bases and J by 4 bases, leaving 18 bases between them. CDR3 length: 15 amino acids. Germline loops: CDR1 SGHAT, CDR2 FQDESV (reference sequence). The CDR3 here is CASSERPGRSYEQYF. The CDR3 DNA sequence: TGTGCCAGCAGCGAACGGCCGGGTCGCTCTTACGAGCAGTACTTC.

The V gene is TRBV7-9, the J gene TRBJ2-5; D gene unclear. V was cut by 0 bases and J by 4 bases, with 21 bases left in between. This CDR3 has 18 residues. From germline, CDR1 is SEHNR and CDR2 FQNEAQ (reference sequence). The CDR3 nucleotides are TGTGCCAGCAGCTTAGCGGCATTCGGTGGTGTGGTAGCAGAGACCCAGTACTTC. Translation: CASSLAAFGGVVAETQYF. Full variable domain (missing parts from reference TRBV7-9 and TRBJ2-5): DTGVSQNPRHKITKRGQNVTFRCDPISEHNRLYWYRQTLGQGPEFLTYFQNEAQLEKSRLLSDRFSAERPKGSFSTLEIQRTEQGDSAMYLCASSLAAFGGVVAETQYFGPGTRLLVL.

The chain links TRBV20-1 to TRBJ1-6, with 8 nucleotides matching TRBD1. Germline trimming cut 6 bases from V and 10 bases from J; bases unmatched to any gene: 14. Germline-derived CDR1 and CDR2 are DFQATT and SNEGSKA (reference sequence). This CDR3 region has 15 residues. Here the CDR3 reads CSARRGGQVKSPLHF. DNA for the CDR3: TGCAGTGCGAGACGGGGGGGACAGGTCAAGTCACCCCTCCACTTT.

This clonotype has more than one count but fewer than ten. The chain links TRBV7-9 to TRBJ2-1; TRBD2 aligns across 10 bases. In germline, CDR1 is SEHNR, CDR2 FQNEAQ (reference sequence). The CDR3 has 16 residues. J gave up 7 bases and V 0 bases, and 6 bases lay outside the gene matches. The CDR3 loop reads CASSLAGGLATNEQFF. The CDR3 DNA reads as TGTGCCAGCAGCTTAGCGGGGGGACTAGCGACGAATGAGCAGTTCTTC.